The entry that follows covers one T cell receptor beta chain sequence. Its antigen is not known. This table comes from immunoSEQ multiplex PCR, and its TCRdb copy is limited to in-frame clones, with some not included. Of under 150,000 clones listed, approximately 91% are singletons. This entry is derived from a study of T cell responses to AZD1222 COVID-19 vaccine. Study results and limitations: Compared with day 0, the breadth and depth of the Spike-specific TCR repertoire rose significantly after two doses of AZD1222. Regions 160-218 and 743-854 held dominance among vaccine-associated CD4 TCRs, which spanned spike.

CDR3 length: 16 residues. From germline, CDR1 is SGHVS and CDR2 FNYEAQ. The V and J ends lost 5 bases and 2 bases, in that order; junction bases with no gene match: 3. The sample in question was peripheral blood, obtained 28 days after the second AZD1222 dose. The V and J genes are TRBV7-6 and TRBJ2-5; 15 nucleotides agree with TRBD2. The source of this sequence is an adult who received the AZD1222 COVID-19 vaccine. The CDR3 loop reads CASSLGLAGGQETQYF. The CDR3 nucleotides are TGTGCCAGCAGCCTCGGACTAGCGGGGGGGCAAGAGACCCAGTACTTC. Variable domain in full (rest from reference TRBV7-6 and TRBJ2-5): GAGVSQSPRYKVTKRGQDVALRCDPISGHVSLYWYRQALGQGPEFLTYFNYEAQQDKSGLPNDRFSAERPEGSISTLTIQRTEQRDSAMYRCASSLGLAGGQETQYFGPGTRLLVL.